This T cell receptor (beta chain) was found in a study of T cells in Graves' hyperthyroidism and ophthalmopathy. This clonotype came up many times. There were TCR beta CDR3 regions amplified from RNA transcripts. TCR CDR3 underwent first-round RT-PCR with the HTBI primer set. TCRdb re-derived calls from the multiplex PCR reads in MiXCR, one entry per CDR3 protein. The sample has 500,000 to 650,000 distinct CDR3 sequences; around 15% are singletons. This CDR3 contains 12 residues. Germline V lookup: CDR1 DFQATT, CDR2 SNEGSKA (reference sequence). Trimming stripped 5 bases from V and 1 base from J, with 8 bases between.

This TCR was recovered from a woman aged 40 to 55 with Graves' hyperthyroidism. The chain has TRBV20-1 and TRBJ1-1, with a possible D match to TRBD1 (6 bases). Sequenced sample: blood. CDR3 nucleotides: TGCAGTGCTGTACAGGGGAACACTGAAGCTTTCTTT. It encodes CSAVQGNTEAFF.